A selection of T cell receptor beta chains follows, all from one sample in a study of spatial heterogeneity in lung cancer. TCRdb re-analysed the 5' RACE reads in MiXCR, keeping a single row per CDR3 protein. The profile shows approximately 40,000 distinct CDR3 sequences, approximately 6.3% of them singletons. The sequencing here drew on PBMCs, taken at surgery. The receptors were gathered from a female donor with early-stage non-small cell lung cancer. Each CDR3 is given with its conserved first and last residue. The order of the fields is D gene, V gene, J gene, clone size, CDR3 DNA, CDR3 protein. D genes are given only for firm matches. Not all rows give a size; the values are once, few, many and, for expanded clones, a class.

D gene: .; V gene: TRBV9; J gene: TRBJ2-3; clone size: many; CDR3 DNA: TGTGCCAGCAGCGTGGCCGGACGCAGGGTTGGGGATACGCAGTATTTT; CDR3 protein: CASSVAGRRVGDTQYF
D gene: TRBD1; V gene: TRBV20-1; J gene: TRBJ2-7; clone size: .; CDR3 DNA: TGCAGTGCTAGAGGACAGGGGACCCCCTACGAGCAGTACTTC; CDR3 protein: CSARGQGTPYEQYF
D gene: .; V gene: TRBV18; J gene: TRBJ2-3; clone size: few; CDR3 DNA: TGTGCCAGCTCACGGGCAGACACAGATACGCAGTATTTT; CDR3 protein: CASSRADTDTQYF
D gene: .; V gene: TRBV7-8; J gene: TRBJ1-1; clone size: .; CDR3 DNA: TGTGCCAGCAGCCGAGTAAATATGGCCGGGAACACTGAAGCTTTCTTT; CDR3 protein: CASSRVNMAGNTEAFF
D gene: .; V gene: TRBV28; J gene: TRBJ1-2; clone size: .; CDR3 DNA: TGTGCCAGCGGATTCTATTGGGCTGGCTACACCTTC; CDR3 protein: CASGFYWAGYTF
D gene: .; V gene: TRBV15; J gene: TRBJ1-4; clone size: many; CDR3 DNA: TGTGCCACCAGCAGAGATAGCCAAGGCGGAGAAAAACTGTTTTTT; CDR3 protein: CATSRDSQGGEKLFF
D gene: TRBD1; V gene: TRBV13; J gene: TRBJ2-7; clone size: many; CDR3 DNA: TGTGCCAGCAGCGGAACGGGACAGGGTTTCGAGCAGTACTTC; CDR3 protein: CASSGTGQGFEQYF
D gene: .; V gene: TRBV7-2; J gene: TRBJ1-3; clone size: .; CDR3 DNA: TGTGCCAGCAGCTTAGATAGGACGGATGGAAACACCATATATTTT; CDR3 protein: CASSLDRTDGNTIYF
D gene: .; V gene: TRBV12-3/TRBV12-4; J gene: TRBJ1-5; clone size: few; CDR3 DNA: TGTGCCAGCAGTCCCAGTACAGGGAGCAATCAGCCCCAGCATTTT; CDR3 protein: CASSPSTGSNQPQHF
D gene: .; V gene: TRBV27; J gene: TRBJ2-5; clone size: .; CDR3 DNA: TGTGCCAGCAGTTTATACAGAGGAGAGACCCAGTACTTC; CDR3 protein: CASSLYRGETQYF
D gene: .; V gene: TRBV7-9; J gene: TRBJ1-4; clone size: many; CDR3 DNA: TGTGCCAGCAGCGGCCGGTCGTCAGGGCGCAAGGAAAAACTGTTTTTT; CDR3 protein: CASSGRSSGRKEKLFF
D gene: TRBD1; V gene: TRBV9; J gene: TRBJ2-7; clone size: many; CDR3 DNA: TGTGCCAGCAGCGTGGGACAGGCAAAATCGGACGAGCAGTACTTC; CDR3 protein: CASSVGQAKSDEQYF
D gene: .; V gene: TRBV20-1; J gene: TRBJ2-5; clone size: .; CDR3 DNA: TGCAGTGCTTCTGATACCGACGAGACCCAGTACTTC; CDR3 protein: CSASDTDETQYF
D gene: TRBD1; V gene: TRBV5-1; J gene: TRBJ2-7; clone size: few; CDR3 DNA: TGCGCCAGCAGCTTGTACGGACCCTTACCCGGGACAGACTACGAGCAGTACTTC; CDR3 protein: CASSLYGPLPGTDYEQYF
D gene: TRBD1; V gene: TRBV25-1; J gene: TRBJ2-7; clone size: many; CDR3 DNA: TGTGCCAGCAGTGAATTCACAGGGGGCAACTACGAGCAGTACTTC; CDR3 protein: CASSEFTGGNYEQYF
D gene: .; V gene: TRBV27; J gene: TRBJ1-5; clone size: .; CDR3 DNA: TGTGCCAGCAGTTTTAGGGGGGCTAGCAATCAGCCCCAGCATTTT; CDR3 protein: CASSFRGASNQPQHF
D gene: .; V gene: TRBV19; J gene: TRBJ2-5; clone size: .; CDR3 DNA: TGTGCCAGTAGATCTTACCAAGAGACCCAGTACTTC; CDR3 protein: CASRSYQETQYF
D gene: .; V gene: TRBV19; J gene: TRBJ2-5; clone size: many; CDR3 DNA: TGTGCCAGTAATCAAGACCACCAAGAGACCCAGTACTTC; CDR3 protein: CASNQDHQETQYF
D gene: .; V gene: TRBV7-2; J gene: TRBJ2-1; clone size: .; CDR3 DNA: TGTGCCAGCAGCATTAGCGGTGGGGGTTACAATGAGCAGTTCTTC; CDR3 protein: CASSISGGGYNEQFF
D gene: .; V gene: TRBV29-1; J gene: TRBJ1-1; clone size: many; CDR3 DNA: TGCAGCGTTGTAGCGGTGTGGGAAGCTTTCTTT; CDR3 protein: CSVVAVWEAFF
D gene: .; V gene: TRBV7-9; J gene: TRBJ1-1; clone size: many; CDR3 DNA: TGTGCCAGCAGCTTAAAGGGCAGTGAAGCTTTCTTT; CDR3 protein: CASSLKGSEAFF
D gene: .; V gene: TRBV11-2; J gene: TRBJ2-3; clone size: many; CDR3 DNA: TGTGCCAGCAGCCGTTCCTTGGATACGCAGTATTTT; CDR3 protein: CASSRSLDTQYF
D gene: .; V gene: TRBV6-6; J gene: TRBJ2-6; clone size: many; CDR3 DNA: TGTGCCAGCAGTTACGGGTCTGGGGCCAACGTCCTGACTTTC; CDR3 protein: CASSYGSGANVLTF
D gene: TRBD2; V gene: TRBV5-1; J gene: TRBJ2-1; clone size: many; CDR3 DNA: TGCGCCAGCAGCTTGAGGGGCACAGCGGGGTTCTACAATGAGCAGTTCTTC; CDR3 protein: CASSLRGTAGFYNEQFF
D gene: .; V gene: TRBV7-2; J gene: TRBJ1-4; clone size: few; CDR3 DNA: TGTGCCAGCAGCTCCTACTCCCGCGAGTATGAAAAACTGTTTTTT; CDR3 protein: CASSSYSREYEKLFF
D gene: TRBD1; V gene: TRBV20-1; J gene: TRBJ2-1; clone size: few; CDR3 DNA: TGCAGTGCTAATACAGGGGGCGGATCAGATGAGCAGTTCTTC; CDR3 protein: CSANTGGGSDEQFF
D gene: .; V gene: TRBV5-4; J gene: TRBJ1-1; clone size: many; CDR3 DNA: TGTGCCAGCAGCTTGGATTCAGCTGAAGCTTTCTTT; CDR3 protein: CASSLDSAEAFF
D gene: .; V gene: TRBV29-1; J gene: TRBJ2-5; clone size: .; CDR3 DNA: TGCAGCGTTGCGGATGTTGGGGGGGCGCGGACCCAGTACTTC; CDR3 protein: CSVADVGGARTQYF
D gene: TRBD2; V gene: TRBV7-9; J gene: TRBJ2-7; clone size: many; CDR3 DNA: TGTGCCAGCAGCCGGGGAGGGGAAAGGTACGAGCAGTACTTC; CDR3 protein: CASSRGGERYEQYF
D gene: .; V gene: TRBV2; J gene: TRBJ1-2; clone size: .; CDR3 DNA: TGTGCCAGCAGTACAACAGGGCAAACTCTCTATGGCTACACCTTC; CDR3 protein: CASSTTGQTLYGYTF
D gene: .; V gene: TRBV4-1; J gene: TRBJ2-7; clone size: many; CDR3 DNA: TGCGCCAGCAGCCAGCAGAGCGAGAAATGGGGCTACGAGCAGTACTTC; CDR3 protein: CASSQQSEKWGYEQYF
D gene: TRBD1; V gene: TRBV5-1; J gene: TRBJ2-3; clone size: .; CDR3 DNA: TGCGCCAGCAGCTCACCCTCCGGACAGGGGTTCACAGATACGCAGTATTTT; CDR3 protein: CASSSPSGQGFTDTQYF
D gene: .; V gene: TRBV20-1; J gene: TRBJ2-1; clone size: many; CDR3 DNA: TGCAGTGCTTCCAGGGACAATGAGCAGTTCTTC; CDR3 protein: CSASRDNEQFF
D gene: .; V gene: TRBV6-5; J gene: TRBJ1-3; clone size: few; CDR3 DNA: TGTGCCAGCAGTTACTCCGTGGATGCTGGAAACACCATATATTTT; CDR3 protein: CASSYSVDAGNTIYF
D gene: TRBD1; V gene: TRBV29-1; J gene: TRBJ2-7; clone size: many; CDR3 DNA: TGCAGCGTATCCGGGACAGGGGGAAGTACGAAGTACTTC; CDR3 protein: CSVSGTGGSTKYF
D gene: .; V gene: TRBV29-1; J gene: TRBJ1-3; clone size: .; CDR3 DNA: TGCAGCGTTGAGAAGGGAAACACCATATATTTT; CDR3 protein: CSVEKGNTIYF
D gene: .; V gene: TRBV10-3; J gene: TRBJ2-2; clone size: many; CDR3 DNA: TGTGCCATCAGCGACCGGGACCGACTGAACACCGGGGAGCTGTTTTTT; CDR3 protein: CAISDRDRLNTGELFF
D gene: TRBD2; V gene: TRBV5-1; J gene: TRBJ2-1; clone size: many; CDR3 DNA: TGCGCCAGCACCACAGGGGAACTAGCGGGGCCCTACAATGAGCAGTTCTTC; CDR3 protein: CASTTGELAGPYNEQFF
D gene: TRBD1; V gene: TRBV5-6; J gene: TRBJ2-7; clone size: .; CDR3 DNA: TGTGCCAGCAGCTGGCGGGACAGGGGCCCTCATGAGCAGTACTTC; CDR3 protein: CASSWRDRGPHEQYF
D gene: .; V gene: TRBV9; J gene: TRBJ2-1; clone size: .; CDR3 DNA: TGTGCCAGCAGCGTAGGAAATGGGGGGAGCTCTACTATGGATGAGCAGTTCTTC; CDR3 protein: CASSVGNGGSSTMDEQFF
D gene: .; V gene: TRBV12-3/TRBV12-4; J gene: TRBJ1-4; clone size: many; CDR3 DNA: TGTGCCAGCAGTCGACTGGTGGGGGATAATGAAAAACTGTTTTTT; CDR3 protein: CASSRLVGDNEKLFF
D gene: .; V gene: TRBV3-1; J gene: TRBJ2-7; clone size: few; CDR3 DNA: TGTGCCAGCAGCCAAGATGCGTCGGCATATCCCTCCTACGAGCAGTACTTC; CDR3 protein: CASSQDASAYPSYEQYF
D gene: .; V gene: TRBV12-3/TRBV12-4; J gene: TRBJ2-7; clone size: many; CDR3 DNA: TGTGCCAGCAGTTTAGGGGTTTTCGGGGTTTCCTACGAGCAGTACTTC; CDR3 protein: CASSLGVFGVSYEQYF
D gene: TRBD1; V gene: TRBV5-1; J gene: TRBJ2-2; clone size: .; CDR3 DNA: TGCGCCTCAACCTCCGGGACAGGGGGGACCGGGGAGCTGTTTTTT; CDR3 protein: CASTSGTGGTGELFF
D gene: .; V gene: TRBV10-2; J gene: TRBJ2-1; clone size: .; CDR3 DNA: TGCGCCAGCAGTGTGCGGCAGGAGGGATACAATGAGCAGTTCTTC; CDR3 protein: CASSVRQEGYNEQFF
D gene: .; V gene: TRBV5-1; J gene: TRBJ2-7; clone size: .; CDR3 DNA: TGCGCCAGCAGCTTGTTAGGCATGGCCTCCTACGAGCAGTACTTC; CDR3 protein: CASSLLGMASYEQYF
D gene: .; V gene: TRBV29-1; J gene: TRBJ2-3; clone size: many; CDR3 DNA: TGCAGCGTTGCAGGAAGATTGGACAGTAGCACAGATACGCAGTATTTT; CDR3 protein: CSVAGRLDSSTDTQYF
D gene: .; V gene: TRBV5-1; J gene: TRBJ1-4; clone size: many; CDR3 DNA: TGCGCCAGCAGCTCAAACAGGGAGAGACTGTTTTTT; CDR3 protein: CASSSNRERLFF
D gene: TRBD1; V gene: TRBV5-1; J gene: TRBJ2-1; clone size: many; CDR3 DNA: TGCGCCAGCAGCTTGAATACCGGGACAGGAAGCTACAATGAGCAGTTCTTC; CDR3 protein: CASSLNTGTGSYNEQFF
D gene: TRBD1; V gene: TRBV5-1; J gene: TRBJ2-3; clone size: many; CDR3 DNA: TGCGCCAGCAGCCAGGGACAGCCAGATACGCAGTATTTT; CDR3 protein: CASSQGQPDTQYF
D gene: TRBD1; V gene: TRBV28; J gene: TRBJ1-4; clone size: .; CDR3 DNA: TGTGCCAGCAGTTTGCGACAGGGTAATGAAAAACTGTTTTTT; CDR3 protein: CASSLRQGNEKLFF
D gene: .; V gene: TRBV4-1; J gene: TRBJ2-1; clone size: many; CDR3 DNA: TGCGCCAGCAGCCAAAGCGGACGGGGCCAATTCTTC; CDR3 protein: CASSQSGRGQFF
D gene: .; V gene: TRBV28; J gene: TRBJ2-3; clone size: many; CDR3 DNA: TGTGCCAGCAGTTTTGAGGCGGCCCGGAGCACAGATACGCAGTATTTT; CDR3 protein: CASSFEAARSTDTQYF
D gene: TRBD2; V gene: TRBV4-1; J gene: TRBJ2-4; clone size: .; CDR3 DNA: TGCGCCAGCAGCCTTGCCCCATCTAGCGGGGGGGCCTCCAAAAACATTCAGTACTTC; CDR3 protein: CASSLAPSSGGASKNIQYF
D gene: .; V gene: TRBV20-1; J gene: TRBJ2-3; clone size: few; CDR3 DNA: TGCAGTGCTAGAGATCGGGTGGGTCGGGATACGCAGTATTTT; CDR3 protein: CSARDRVGRDTQYF
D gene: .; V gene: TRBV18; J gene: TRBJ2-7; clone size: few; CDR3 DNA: TGTGCCAGCTCACCACCAAGTGGGAAGGGCAGAGAGCAGTACTTC; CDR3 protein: CASSPPSGKGREQYF
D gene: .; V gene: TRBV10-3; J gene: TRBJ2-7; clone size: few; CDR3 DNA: TGTGCCTGCAGGACTCGCCAATCCTACGAGCAGTACTTC; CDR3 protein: CACRTRQSYEQYF
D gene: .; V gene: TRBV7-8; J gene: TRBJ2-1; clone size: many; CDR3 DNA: TGTGCCAGCAGCCGACGGCCGAACAGGGTGACTTTTGATGAGCAGTTCTTC; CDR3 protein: CASSRRPNRVTFDEQFF
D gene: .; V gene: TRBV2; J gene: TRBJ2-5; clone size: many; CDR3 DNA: TGTGCCAGCAGTGGACAGGCACAAGAGACCCAGTACTTC; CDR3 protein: CASSGQAQETQYF